One and the same sample provided the 9 T cell receptor beta chains below, sequenced in a study of beta chain features in type 1 diabetes. The study, taken as a whole, reports: There was a moderate but significant shortening of TCRB CDR3s in all four CD4+ subsets of Type 1 diabetes patients.

For these TCRs, the target antigens are not known. Expressed TCRB transcripts were sequenced because the entire RNA isolate underwent reverse transcription. The table came from immunoSEQ multiplex PCR; TCRdb's copy has only in-frame clones and leaves some out. Counted here are 95,000 to 150,000 clones, about 15% occurring once; the ten biggest clones make up under 2.5%. Input material: central memory CD4+ T cells from blood. The source of these receptors is a man aged 25-45 years with type 1 diabetes.

The chain is built from TRBV10-3 and TRBJ1-4, with D possibly TRBD1 on 6 matching bases. The CDR3 extends over 14 amino acids. Trimming took 3 bases from V and 6 from J, leaving 11 bases between them. Germline V gives CDR1 ENHRY, CDR2 SYGVKD. This CDR3 reads CAISDRGADEKLFF. As DNA, the CDR3 is TGTGCCATCAGTGACAGGGGAGCGGATGAAAAACTGTTTTTT.

The CDR3 region has the DNA TGTGCCAGCAGTTACAACAGCGACTGGGGTACGCAGTATTTT. It codes for CASSYNSDWGTQYF. The chain recombines TRBV6-5 with TRBJ2-3; D not resolved. Looked up from germline, CDR1 is MNHEY and CDR2 is SVGAGI. With 2 bases removed from V and 8 bases from J, the gap between germline ends came to 14 bases. The CDR3 runs to 14 residues.

This chain links TRBV7-8 with TRBJ2-5; D possibly corresponds to TRBD1 (5 bases). The germline CDR1 and CDR2 sequences are SGHVS and FQNEAQ. The CDR3 extends over 16 amino acids. Trimming took off 5 bases at V and 2 bases at J, with 18 bases between the two ends. CDR3 in amino acids: CASSLAYGASQETQYF. The CDR3 DNA reads TGTGCCAGCAGCCTCGCTTATGGGGCCTCGCAAGAGACCCAGTACTTC.

This clone was picked up a small number of times. This CDR3 is CASSKAGGPDIQYF. In DNA form, the CDR3 reads TGTGCCAGCAGCAAAGCGGGGGGGCCCGACATTCAGTACTTC. This chain joins TRBV11-2 and TRBJ2-4, with 10 bases matching TRBD2. Germline V gene data show CDR1 as SGHAT and CDR2 as FQNNGV. CDR3 length: 14 amino acids. Trimming cost V 5 bases and J 8 bases; bases outside gene matches: 6. Using reference TRBV11-2 and TRBJ2-4 for the parts outside the CDR3, the full variable domain is EAGVAQSPRYKIIEKRQSVAFWCNPISGHATLYWYQQILGQGPKLLIQFQNNGVVDDSQLPKDRFSAERLKGVDSTLKIQPAKLEDSAVYLCASSKAGGPDIQYFGAGTRLSVL.

The V and J genes are TRBV7-2 and TRBJ2-3; maybe TRBD2 (7 bases). Germline lookup yields CDR1 SGHTA and CDR2 FQGNSA. V was shortened by 0 bases and J by 1 base, with 11 bases between the two germline ends. The CDR3 contains 16 residues. CDR3 DNA: TGTGCCAGCAGCTTAGCTCCGGGGGGCGGCACAGATACGCAGTATTTT. It translates to CASSLAPGGGTDTQYF.

Many counts were recorded for this clone. The V call is TRBV7-9, the J call TRBJ2-5; no firm D call. CDR1 and CDR2 from the germline V gene are SEHNR and FQNEAQ (reference sequence). The CDR3 loop spans 15 amino acids. V gave up 2 bases and J gave up 2 bases, with 12 bases separating them. CDR3 protein: CASSLTSLEQETQYF. CDR3 sequence (DNA): TGTGCCAGCAGCTTAACATCTCTAGAACAAGAGACCCAGTACTTC.

This clone was observed a handful of times. The chain is built from TRBV28 and TRBJ2-1, with 7 positions matching TRBD1. The CDR3 runs to 18 residues. With V trimmed by 2 bases and J by 0 bases, 10 bases remained unmatched. Looked up from germline, CDR1 is MDHEN and CDR2 is SYDVKM. The CDR3 coding sequence is TGTGCCAGCAGTTTACTCTCTTTGAGGGGGCACTCCTACAATGAGCAGTTCTTC. This translates into CASSLLSLRGHSYNEQFF.

This clone was detected only a few times. The J gene is TRBJ1-5, the V gene TRBV29-1, with TRBD1 as a possible D gene (5 bases). Germline V lookup: CDR1 SQVTM, CDR2 ANQGSEA. This CDR3 spans 13 amino acids. V gave up 6 bases and J gave up 3 bases, with 12 bases separating them. The CDR3: CSVESGTNQPQHF. The CDR3 DNA reads as TGCAGCGTCGAATCCGGGACCAATCAGCCCCAGCATTTT.

The table lists this clone with many counts. The V gene is TRBV15, the J gene TRBJ2-3; unclear D gene. The V end was cut by 1 base, the J end by 4 bases, with 3 bases between. The CDR3 has 12 residues. Germline loops: CDR1 LNHNV, CDR2 YYDKDF (reference sequence). The CDR3 spells CATSRVADTQYF. CDR3 coding DNA: TGTGCCACCAGCAGAGTGGCAGATACGCAGTATTTT.